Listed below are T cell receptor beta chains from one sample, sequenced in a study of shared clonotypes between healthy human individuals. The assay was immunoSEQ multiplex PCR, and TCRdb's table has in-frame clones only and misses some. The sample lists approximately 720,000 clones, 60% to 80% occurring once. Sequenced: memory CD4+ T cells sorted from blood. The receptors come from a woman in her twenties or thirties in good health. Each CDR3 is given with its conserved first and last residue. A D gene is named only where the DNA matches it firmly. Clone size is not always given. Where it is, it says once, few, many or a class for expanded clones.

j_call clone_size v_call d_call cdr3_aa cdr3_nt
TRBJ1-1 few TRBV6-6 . CASLTSGRNTEAFF TGTGCCAGCTTAACGAGTGGCAGAAACACTGAAGCTTTCTTT
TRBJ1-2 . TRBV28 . CASSVQTYGYTF TGTGCCAGCAGCGTACAGACTTATGGCTACACCTTC
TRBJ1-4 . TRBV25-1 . CASSEPPGTSHEKLFF TGTGCCAGCAGTGAACCCCCGGGGACTTCGCACGAAAAACTGTTTTTT
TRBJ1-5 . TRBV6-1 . CASTAGGPNQPQHF TGTGCCAGCACCGCGGGGGGCCCAAATCAGCCCCAGCATTTT
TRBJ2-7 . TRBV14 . CASSHRGRSSYEQYF TGTGCCAGCAGCCATCGGGGCAGGAGCTCCTACGAGCAGTACTTC
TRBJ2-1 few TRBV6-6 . CASRWDSQAYNEQFF TGTGCCAGCAGGTGGGACTCGCAAGCCTACAATGAGCAGTTCTTC
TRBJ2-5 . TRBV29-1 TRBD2 CSVAGGRVIETQYF TGCAGCGTTGCAGGCGGGAGGGTTATTGAGACCCAGTACTTC
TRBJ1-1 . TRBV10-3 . CAISESGRRNTEAFF TGTGCCATCAGTGAAAGTGGGCGTCGGAACACTGAAGCTTTCTTT
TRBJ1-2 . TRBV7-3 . CASSLSAQAVGYTF TGTGCCAGCAGCTTAAGTGCCCAGGCTGTAGGCTACACCTTC
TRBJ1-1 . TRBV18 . CASSPPEGYVTEAFF TGTGCCAGCTCACCACCGGAAGGGTACGTAACTGAAGCTTTCTTT
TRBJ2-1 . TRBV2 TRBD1 CASSRDRENEQFF TGTGCCAGCAGCCGGGACAGGGAAAATGAGCAGTTCTTC
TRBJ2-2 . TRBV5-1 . CASSLPGGELFF TGCGCCAGCAGCTTGCCGGGCGGGGAGCTGTTTTTT
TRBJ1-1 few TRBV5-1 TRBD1 CASSFTGTEGTEAFF TGCGCCAGCAGCTTTACCGGGACAGAGGGGACTGAAGCTTTCTTT
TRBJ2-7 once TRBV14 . CASSHTPGKPLGYEQYF TGTGCCAGCAGCCACACCCCAGGGAAACCCCTAGGCTACGAGCAGTACTTC
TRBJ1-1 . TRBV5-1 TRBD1 CASSLEYRGGPEAFF TGCGCCAGCAGCTTGGAATACAGGGGTGGACCTGAAGCTTTCTTT
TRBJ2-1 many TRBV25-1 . CASSEGGGIPYNEQFF TGTGCCAGCAGTGAGGGGGGCGGGATTCCATACAATGAGCAGTTCTTC
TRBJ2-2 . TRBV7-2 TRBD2 CASSPIRGRAGELFF TGTGCCAGCAGCCCAATTCGCGGGAGGGCCGGGGAGCTGTTTTTT
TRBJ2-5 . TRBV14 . CASSLTLGETQYF TGTGCCAGCAGCCTCACCCTAGGTGAGACCCAGTACTTC
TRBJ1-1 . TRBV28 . CASSSEMNTEAFF TGTGCCAGCAGTTCAGAGATGAACACTGAAGCTTTCTTT
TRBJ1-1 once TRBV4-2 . CASSQGQRNTEAFF TGTGCCAGCAGCCAAGGGCAAAGGAACACTGAAGCTTTCTTT
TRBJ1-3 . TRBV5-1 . CASSLGLTVSGNTIYF TGCGCCAGCAGCTTGGGATTGACAGTCTCTGGAAACACCATATATTTT
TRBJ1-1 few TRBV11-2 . CASSLVEGGAFF TGTGCCAGCAGCTTAGTAGAGGGTGGAGCTTTCTTT
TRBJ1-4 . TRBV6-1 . CASSEQGGEGEKLFF TGTGCCAGCAGTGAACAGGGAGGGGAAGGGGAAAAACTGTTTTTT
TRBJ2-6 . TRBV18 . CASSPAGRTISGANVLTF TGTGCCAGCTCACCCGCGGGGCGTACTATCTCTGGGGCCAACGTCCTGACTTTC
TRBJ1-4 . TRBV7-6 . CASSLESNGTRANEKLFF TGTGCCAGCAGCTTGGAAAGTAACGGGACACGGGCTAATGAAAAACTGTTTTTT
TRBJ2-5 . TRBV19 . CASSRQGSQETQYF TGTGCCAGTAGTCGCCAGGGGAGCCAAGAGACCCAGTACTTC
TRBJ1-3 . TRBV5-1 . CASSEGRDTIYF TGCGCCAGCAGCGAAGGGCGGGACACCATATATTTT
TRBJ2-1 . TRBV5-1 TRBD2 CASSLAAGGHYNEQFF TGCGCCAGCAGCTTGGCGGCGGGAGGACATTACAATGAGCAGTTCTTC
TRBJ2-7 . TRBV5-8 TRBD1 CASSTGTGAGYEQYF TGTGCCAGCTCTACAGGGACAGGGGCGGGTTACGAGCAGTACTTC
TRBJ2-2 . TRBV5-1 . CASTLGTQSTGELFF TGCGCCAGCACCCTAGGAACCCAGAGCACCGGGGAGCTGTTTTTT